The 21 T cell receptor beta chains below come from one sample, sequenced in a study of shared clonotypes between healthy human individuals. Libraries were prepared by immunoSEQ multiplex PCR; TCRdb keeps only in-frame clonotypes and omits some of them. The sample carries 2 million or so clones, 85% to 95% recorded once. Sequenced sample: naive CD4+ T cells sorted from blood. As for subset: CD45RA+ positively selected. The receptors come from a man aged 18 to 30 in good health.

The gene calls are TRBV10-3 and TRBJ2-1, with a tentative D call TRBD2 (7 bases). The CDR3 has 14 residues. Germline V lookup: CDR1 ENHRY, CDR2 SYGVKD. The CDR3 coding sequence is TGTGCGTCAGGGGCGGGAGACTTTTACAATGAGCAGTTCTTC. Protein sequence: CASGAGDFYNEQFF.

The chain carries TRBV4-1 and TRBJ2-2; 12 bases align to TRBD2. The CDR3 has 16 residues. CDR1 and CDR2 (germline): MGHRA, YSYEKL. V shed 6 bases, J shed 4 bases, and the junction held 6 bases outside the gene matches. The DNA of the CDR3 is TGCGCCAGCAGTGCACTAGCGGGGGGAGGCACCGGGGAGCTGTTTTTT. Translated: CASSALAGGGTGELFF.

The V call is TRBV12-5, the J call TRBJ2-7; D tentatively reads TRBD1 or TRBD2 (6 bases each). Germline V gives CDR1 LGHNT, CDR2 FRNRAP. The CDR3 contains 17 residues. V was pared by 0 bases and J by 2 bases, with 17 bases between. In DNA, the CDR3 is TGTGCTAGTGGTTTGGTATATCAGGGGAGGAGGACCTACGAGCAGTACTTC. Translating it yields CASGLVYQGRRTYEQYF.

This rearrangement joins TRBV11-1 to TRBJ2-5; D possibly uses TRBD1 or TRBD2 (5 bases each). The CDR3 totals 17 residues. Trimming took off 2 bases at V and 3 bases at J, with 19 bases between the two ends. Germline V gene sequence: CDR1 SGHAT, CDR2 FQDESV (reference sequence). The CDR3 sequence: CASSLQGRKGSEETQYF. CDR3 sequence (DNA): TGTGCCAGCAGCTTACAGGGTCGAAAGGGGAGCGAAGAGACCCAGTACTTC. Full variable domain (outside the CDR3, taken from reference TRBV11-1 and TRBJ2-5): EAEVAQSPRYKITEKSQAVAFWCDPISGHATLYWYRQILGQGPELLVQFQDESVVDDSQLPKDRFSAERLKGVDSTLKIQPAELGDSAMYLCASSLQGRKGSEETQYFGPGTRLLVL.

CDR3 DNA sequence: TGTGCCAGCAGTGAACAGGGTGTAGCCTCCTACGAGCAGTACTTC. Amino acid sequence: CASSEQGVASYEQYF. This chain links TRBV6-1 with TRBJ2-7, with TRBD1 as a possible D gene (5 bases). CDR3 length equals 15 residues. V was clipped by 2 bases and J by 0 bases, with 11 bases between them. CDR1 MNHNS and CDR2 SASEGT come from the germline V gene.

The count of this clone is one. V and J are TRBV30 and TRBJ1-1, with D tentatively TRBD1 (6 bases). The CDR3 is 11 residues long. Germline V gives CDR1 GTSNPN, CDR2 SVGIG (reference sequence). V shed 4 bases and J shed 10 bases, with 13 bases lying between them. CDR3 protein: CAWIPRGRAFF. CDR3 bases: TGTGCCTGGATTCCCCGGGGGCGAGCTTTCTTT.

This sequence joins TRBV10-2 and TRBJ2-5, with D possibly matching TRBD1 (6 bases). The CDR3 consists of 15 residues. The V and J ends lost 6 bases and 5 bases respectively, with 19 bases between them. Germline V lookup: CDR1 WSHSY, CDR2 SAAADI. CDR3 amino acids: CASRAQGSTGETQYF. CDR3 coding DNA: TGCGCCAGCAGGGCCCAGGGGTCAACGGGGGAGACCCAGTACTTC.

This clone was seen only once. V gene TRBV6-1 combines with J gene TRBJ1-3; D not resolved. The CDR3 sequence is 14 residues long. Trimming took off 6 bases at V and 4 bases at J, with 13 bases between the two ends. Germline assignment: CDR1 MNHNS and CDR2 SASEGT. CDR3 nucleotides: TGTGCCAGCAGGCTACCGAGAGCGGGAAACACCATATATTTT. Its translation: CASRLPRAGNTIYF.

A note on this clone: Different DNA sequences within this sample yield the same CDR3. The rearrangement links TRBV7-2 to TRBJ2-2; TRBD2 matches 8 bases. V dropped 2 bases and J dropped 4; count of bases not matched to a gene: 0. The CDR3 length is 14 residues. Germline V gene sequence: CDR1 SGHTA, CDR2 FQGNSA. The CDR3 nucleotides are TGTGCCAGCAGCTTACTAGCGGGCACCGGGGAGCTGTTTTTT. Translating gives CASSLLAGTGELFF.

This rearrangement joins TRBV14 to TRBJ2-3; possible D gene TRBD2, 5 bases. CDR3 length: 12 residues. The V gene lost 9 bases and the J gene lost 2 bases, with 9 bases spanning the gap. Germline V gene sequence: CDR1 SGHDN, CDR2 FVKESK. CDR3 amino acids: CASGGYTDTQYF. CDR3 coding DNA: TGTGCCAGTGGCGGGTACACAGATACGCAGTATTTT.

This rearrangement joins TRBV2 to TRBJ1-2; D not resolved. This CDR3 region has 13 residues. With 7 bases removed from V and 4 bases from J, the gap between germline ends came to 13 bases. Germline CDR1 and CDR2: SNHLY and FYNNEI. CDR3 loop: CASTSVMTYGYTF. The CDR3 DNA sequence: TGTGCCAGCACCTCCGTCATGACCTATGGCTACACCTTC.

The chain carries TRBV30 and TRBJ2-7; D is uncertain. The CDR3 covers 12 residues. V lost 5 bases and J 11 bases, leaving 19 bases between the germline ends. Germline values: CDR1 GTSNPN, CDR2 SVGIG (reference sequence). This CDR3 reads CAWAAVRSREYF. CDR3 coding DNA: TGTGCCTGGGCCGCAGTAAGAAGTAGGGAGTACTTC.

The J gene is TRBJ2-5, the V gene TRBV7-3; D unresolved. In germline, CDR1 is SGHTA, CDR2 FQGTGA. V shed 0 bases and J shed 4 bases, with 15 bases lying between them. CDR3 length: 16 amino acids. The DNA of the CDR3 is TGTGCCAGCAGCTTAACGGGGTCTGGGCCGGCAGAGACCCAGTACTTC. Translated: CASSLTGSGPAETQYF.

This chain uses TRBV19 with TRBJ2-7; the D gene is possibly TRBD1 (6 bases). V lost 4 bases and J lost 1, with 14 bases in between. Germline CDR1 and CDR2: LNHDA and SQIVND (reference sequence). The length of the CDR3 is 15 residues. CDR3 sequence: CASSTRYRESYEQYF. In DNA form, the CDR3 reads TGTGCCAGTAGTACTCGCTACAGGGAATCCTACGAGCAGTACTTC. The whole variable domain, filled in from reference TRBV19 and TRBJ2-7, reads DGGITQSPKYLFRKEGQNVTLSCEQNLNHDAMYWYRQDPGQGLRLIYYSQIVNDFQKGDIAEGYSVSREKKESFPLTVTSAQKNPTAFYLCASSTRYRESYEQYFGPGTRLTVT.

V usage is TRBV19 and J usage is TRBJ1-1; D is unresolved. The CDR3 loop spans 14 amino acids. The V and J ends lost 1 base and 1 base respectively, with 7 bases between them. Germline loops: CDR1 LNHDA, CDR2 SQIVND (reference sequence). CDR3 coding DNA: TGTGCCAGTAGTATAGGTTCAGCGAACACTGAAGCTTTCTTT. It translates to CASSIGSANTEAFF.

This sequence joins TRBV5-4 and TRBJ2-5; 7 bases match TRBD1. CDR1 is SGHNT and CDR2 is YYREEE in the germline V gene (reference sequence). J lost 2 bases, V lost 5 bases, and 9 bases had no gene match. The CDR3 is made up of 15 amino acids. The DNA for the CDR3 is TGTGCCAGCAGTCGCCCTGGGACAGAACAAGAGACCCAGTACTTC. Amino acids: CASSRPGTEQETQYF.

V usage is TRBV29-1 and J usage is TRBJ1-2; no firm D call. CDR3 length equals 14 residues. The V end was cut by 5 bases, the J end by 1 base, with 14 bases between. The germline V gene has CDR1 SQVTM and CDR2 ANQGSEA. The CDR3, as DNA: TGCAGCGTTCCCTCTACAAAGGGTAACTATGGCTACACCTTC. This sequence encodes CSVPSTKGNYGYTF.

The chain has TRBV4-3 and TRBJ2-4; perhaps TRBD1 as D (6 bases). The germline V gene has CDR1 LGHNA and CDR2 YSLEER. V shed 3 bases and J shed 2 bases, with 14 bases lying between them. This CDR3 has 16 residues. CDR3 nucleotides: TGCGCCAGCAGCCATATGGCCCAGGGGTCCAAAAACATTCAGTACTTC. Encoded protein: CASSHMAQGSKNIQYF.

In nucleotides, the CDR3 is TGTGCCAGCAGTGAGGGACTACCCTACGAGCAGTACTTC. Encoded protein: CASSEGLPYEQYF. This sequence joins TRBV2 and TRBJ2-7, with 7 nucleotides matching TRBD2. The germline gives CDR1 SNHLY, CDR2 FYNNEI. The CDR3 has 13 amino acids. Trimming cost V 3 bases and J 2 bases; bases outside gene matches: 1.

The chain employs TRBV5-1 and TRBJ1-5, with a possible D match to TRBD1 (5 bases). Trimming removed 2 bases at V and 2 bases at J, with 8 bases between. The CDR3 is 14 residues long. The germline V gene encodes CDR1 SGHRS and CDR2 YFSETQ. The CDR3 DNA reads TGCGCCAGCAGCTTATGGGGGGGCAATCAGCCCCAGCATTTT. This encodes CASSLWGGNQPQHF.

The V call is TRBV1, the J call TRBJ1-1. TRBV1 is a listed pseudogene. The CDR3 sequence is 17 residues long. CDR3 nucleotides: TGCACCAGCAGCCAACCCCTACCGGGACGTACCACGGAGGGGGCTTTCTTT. It translates to CTSSQPLPGRTTEGAFF.